These 26 T cell receptor beta chains were all obtained from the same sample, sequenced in a study of T-cell memory formation after mild COVID-19. Via MiXCR, TCRdb re-called the 5' RACE reads, giving one row per CDR3 protein. The table shows under 110,000 distinct CDR3 sequences, with roughly 12% occurring only once. The sample was PBMCs or a T cell subset sorted from them (not recorded which). The origin of the receptors is an adult woman who had mild COVID-19 (a few samples of this study predate the infection). Cell type and time point are not known.

This rearrangement joins TRBV29-1 to TRBJ1-1, with TRBD1 matching 7 bases. CDR3 size: 10 residues. V dropped 6 bases and J dropped 11; count of bases not matched to a gene: 6. The V gene's germline CDR1 is SQVTM and CDR2 ANQGSEA. The CDR3 region has the DNA TGCAGCGTAACTGACAGGGTGGCTTTCTTT. This gives the protein CSVTDRVAFF.

V gene TRBV20-1 combines with J gene TRBJ2-7, with unresolved D. CDR1 DFQATT and CDR2 SNEGSKA come from the germline V gene (reference sequence). Trimming removed 0 bases at V and 3 bases at J, with 18 bases between. This CDR3 is built from 16 residues. The CDR3 DNA follows: TGCAGTGCTAGAGATCCGGGTCGCCAGGATTACTACGAGCAGTACTTC. As protein: CSARDPGRQDYYEQYF.

This clonotype occurred a few times. The V gene is TRBV25-1, the J gene TRBJ2-5, with 7 bases matching TRBD2. Germline assignment: CDR1 MGHDK and CDR2 SYGVNS. V shed 1 base and J 1 base; nucleotides not matched to a gene: 6. The CDR3 extends over 16 amino acids. Written as DNA, the CDR3 is TGTGCCAGCAGTGAATTAGAGACGGGGGGCCAAGAGACCCAGTACTTC. Residues: CASSELETGGQETQYF.

This clonotype was recorded at least ten times. V and J are TRBV6-2 or TRBV6-3 and TRBJ2-5; D gene ambiguous. Germline-derived CDR1 and CDR2 are MNHEY and SVGEGT. V dropped 7 bases and J dropped 2 bases, with 14 bases sitting between them. The CDR3 has 14 residues. The CDR3 reads CASTPTPWQETQYF. As DNA, the CDR3 is TGTGCCAGCACCCCTACCCCCTGGCAAGAGACCCAGTACTTC.

This clonotype was recorded many times. The gene calls are TRBV6-5 and TRBJ2-1; 15 bases map to TRBD2. Unmatched junction bases numbered 9, after V lost 6 bases and J lost 0 bases. The CDR3 is 19 residues long. Per the germline V gene, CDR1 is MNHEY and CDR2 is SVGAGI. CDR3 DNA: TGTGCCAGCAGCGCCCCCGGGACTAGCGGGAGGAGCTCCTACAATGAGCAGTTCTTC. It yields the protein CASSAPGTSGRSSYNEQFF.

The table lists this clonotype with a few counts. This chain uses TRBV12-3 or TRBV12-4 with TRBJ2-4, with TRBD1 matching 11 bases. The CDR3 loop spans 20 amino acids. The V gene end was trimmed by 4 bases and the J gene end by 0 bases; junction bases not matched to a gene: 14. CDR3 sequence: CASSSGWDRGARLAKNIQYF. CDR3 sequence (DNA): TGTGCCAGCAGTTCGGGTTGGGACAGGGGGGCCCGCCTAGCCAAAAACATTCAGTACTTC.

This clonotype was found a few times. J is TRBJ2-5 and V is TRBV4-1; possible D gene TRBD1, 6 bases. With 1 base removed from V and 0 bases from J, the gap between germline ends came to 12 bases. In germline, CDR1 is MGHRA, CDR2 YSYEKL. The CDR3 sequence is 16 residues long. The CDR3 bases are TGCGCCAGCAGCCAAGCACACAGGGTTTACCAAGAGACCCAGTACTTC. Protein product: CASSQAHRVYQETQYF.

CDR3 sequence (DNA): TGCAGTGCTAGAGATAGATCTTCCGGGACAGCGTACGAGCAGTACTTC. Its translation is CSARDRSSGTAYEQYF. The V gene is TRBV20-1, the J gene TRBJ2-7; TRBD1 agrees at 7 bases. From germline, CDR1 is DFQATT and CDR2 SNEGSKA (reference sequence). V trimming: 0 bases; J trimming: 4 bases; junction bases outside the gene matches: 12. The CDR3 is 16 amino acids.

The gene calls are TRBV25-1 and TRBJ2-7; no definite D call. Trimming left V 3 bases short and J 3 bases short, with 9 bases between. CDR1 is MGHDK, CDR2 SYGVNS, per germline. The length of the CDR3 is 13 residues. The CDR3 loop reads CASSEGLDYEQYF. In DNA form, the CDR3 reads TGTGCCAGCAGTGAGGGCCTTGACTACGAGCAGTACTTC.

This clonotype rates as medium-sized. The chain links TRBV7-9 to TRBJ2-1; 8 bases line up with TRBD1. CDR1 and CDR2 from the germline V gene are SEHNR and FQNEAQ (reference sequence). The V segment lost 2 bases and the J segment 7 bases; nucleotides outside the gene matches: 19. The CDR3 length is 19 residues. CDR3 DNA: TGTGCCAGCAGCTTACCTCTTGTTGGGTCGTGGACAGGGAGGAATGAGCAGTTCTTC. Translation: CASSLPLVGSWTGRNEQFF.

The rearrangement joins TRBV6-2 or TRBV6-3 to TRBJ2-7; 10 nucleotides line up with TRBD2. The germline gives CDR1 MNHEY, CDR2 SVGEGT. This CDR3 spans 13 amino acids. The trim removed 10 bases at V and 6 bases at J, leaving 9 bases unmatched. DNA of the CDR3: TGTGCCATTCAGCGGGAGGGCTCGGCCGAGCAGTACTTC. This translates into CAIQREGSAEQYF.

CDR3 DNA sequence: TGTGCCAGCAGAGGTTATGAGCAGTTCTTC. It yields the protein CASRGYEQFF. The chain has TRBV25-1 and TRBJ2-1; no definite D call. V was clipped by 6 bases and J by 8 bases, with 5 bases between them. CDR1 is MGHDK, CDR2 SYGVNS, per germline. There are 10 residues in the CDR3.

This clonotype is judged medium-sized (0.01 to 0.1%). The chain is built from TRBV19 and TRBJ2-7; D call uncertain. V lost 7 bases to trimming and J lost 0 bases, with 19 bases between them. CDR3 length: 16 amino acids. CDR1 is LNHDA, CDR2 SQIVND, per germline (reference sequence). The CDR3 DNA follows: TGTGCCAGTAAGGACGTATCAGTGACGAGCTCCTACGAGCAGTACTTC. Protein product: CASKDVSVTSSYEQYF. The variable domain in full, completed from reference TRBV19 and TRBJ2-7, reads DGGITQSPKYLFRKEGQNVTLSCEQNLNHDAMYWYRQDPGQGLRLIYYSQIVNDFQKGDIAEGYSVSREKKESFPLTVTSAQKNPTAFYLCASKDVSVTSSYEQYFGPGTRLTVT.

The chain is built from TRBV24-1 and TRBJ2-7; D gene unclear. The germline V gene encodes CDR1 KGHDR and CDR2 SFDVKD. This CDR3 contains 12 residues. Trimming left V 4 bases short and J 5 bases short, with 8 bases between. The CDR3 DNA follows: TGTGCCACCAGTGACACTTATCACGAGCAGTACTTC. The encoded protein is CATSDTYHEQYF.

The chain carries TRBV5-4 and TRBJ1-1; D uncertain. Trimming cost V 2 bases and J 5 bases, with 7 bases left between them. Germline V gene lookup returns CDR1 SGHNT and CDR2 YYREEE (reference sequence). There are 12 residues in the CDR3. CDR3 sequence: CASSFGRTEAFF. The CDR3 coding sequence is TGTGCCAGCAGCTTCGGGAGAACTGAAGCTTTCTTT.

The chain combines TRBV12-3 or TRBV12-4 with TRBJ2-7; D is perhaps TRBD1 (5 bases). The length of the CDR3 is 14 residues. The V end lost 6 bases, the J end lost 7 bases, and 19 bases lay between the germline ends. The CDR3 DNA sequence: TGTGCCAGCAGAAACACGTCCAAGGGGATAGAGCAGTACTTC. Translating it yields CASRNTSKGIEQYF.

This sequence joins TRBV6-5 and TRBJ1-4; no clear D gene. Germline V lookup: CDR1 MNHEY, CDR2 SVGAGI. Trimming removed 4 bases from V and 8 bases from J, with 14 bases in between. The CDR3 is 14 residues long. Here the CDR3 reads CASSFYSGGEKLFF. CDR3 sequence (DNA): TGTGCCAGCAGTTTCTATTCCGGCGGGGAAAAACTGTTTTTT.

The J gene is TRBJ2-7, the V gene TRBV29-1, with 10 nucleotides matching TRBD1. The CDR3 length is 13 residues. CDR1 SQVTM and CDR2 ANQGSEA come from the germline V gene. Losses at the gene ends were 3 bases for V and 6 bases for J; bases not matched to a gene: 5. The CDR3 here is CSVDLTGGGEQYF. The CDR3 DNA sequence: TGCAGCGTTGACCTGACAGGGGGCGGCGAGCAGTACTTC.

This clonotype was detected ten times or more. V usage is TRBV12-3 or TRBV12-4 and J usage is TRBJ2-3, with D perhaps matching TRBD2 (6 bases). The CDR3 has 14 residues. V lost 5 bases to trimming and J lost 3 bases, with 12 bases between them. The CDR3 loop reads CASSPGGSTDTQYF. CDR3 coding DNA: TGTGCCAGCAGTCCCGGGGGTTCAACAGATACGCAGTATTTT.

In its sample, this clonotype was seen many times. The chain uses TRBV29-1 and TRBJ2-7, with 8 bases aligning to TRBD2. With 4 bases clipped from V and 0 bases from J, the junction kept 8 bases outside the gene matches. The CDR3 covers 15 residues. Germline V gene lookup returns CDR1 SQVTM and CDR2 ANQGSEA. CDR3 sequence: CSVARWREASYEQYF. The DNA of the CDR3 is TGCAGCGTTGCCCGCTGGCGGGAGGCCTCCTACGAGCAGTACTTC.

The chain recombines TRBV2 with TRBJ2-1; TRBD2 might be the D (5 bases). V was pared by 9 bases and J by 8 bases, with 17 bases between. The CDR3 covers 13 residues. Germline assignment: CDR1 SNHLY and CDR2 FYNNEI. CDR3 loop: CAREDPISHEQFF. CDR3 sequence (DNA): TGTGCCAGGGAGGACCCTATTTCCCATGAGCAGTTCTTC.

V gene TRBV20-1 combines with J gene TRBJ2-7; D call uncertain. The germline V gene has CDR1 DFQATT and CDR2 SNEGSKA (reference sequence). V was cut by 0 bases and J by 0 bases, with 12 bases left in between. The CDR3 has 15 amino acids. DNA of the CDR3: TGCAGTGCTAGAGATCGAGCTTTGAGCTCCTACGAGCAGTACTTC. It yields the protein CSARDRALSSYEQYF.

The table lists this clonotype with a few counts. The chain recombines TRBV7-9 with TRBJ2-5; D unresolved. V lost 5 bases to trimming and J lost 1 base, with 14 bases between them. The CDR3 is 15 residues long. Germline V gene lookup returns CDR1 SEHNR and CDR2 FQNEAQ (reference sequence). The CDR3 region has the DNA TGTGCCAGCAGCCCACCGGATACGGCCCAAGAGACCCAGTACTTC. Its protein product is CASSPPDTAQETQYF.

This clonotype appeared a few times. The chain joins TRBV11-2 to TRBJ1-1; tentative D call: TRBD1 (6 bases). Germline V gene data show CDR1 as SGHAT and CDR2 as FQNNGV. This CDR3 is 12 amino acids long. Trimming removed 5 bases at V and 8 bases at J, with 12 bases between. The CDR3 spells CASSLGGNEAFF. The CDR3 DNA is TGTGCCAGCAGCCTAGGGGGGAACGAAGCTTTCTTT.

This clonotype was observed at least ten times. The chain uses TRBV4-1 and TRBJ2-2, with D uncertain. The CDR3 spans 12 residues. V was pared by 8 bases and J by 6 bases, with 10 bases between. Germline V lookup: CDR1 MGHRA, CDR2 YSYEKL. The chain's CDR3 is CASLLPAGELFF. The CDR3 DNA sequence: TGCGCCAGCTTACTACCAGCCGGGGAGCTGTTTTTT.

A few counts support this clonotype. The chain couples TRBV12-3 or TRBV12-4 to TRBJ2-3; D is undetermined. The CDR3 runs 13 residues. V shed 3 bases and J shed 4 bases, with 8 bases lying between them. CDR3 region: CASSFDFPDTQYF. CDR3 nucleotides: TGTGCCAGCAGTTTTGATTTCCCAGATACGCAGTATTTT.